The 25 T cell receptor beta chains below come from one sample, sequenced in a study of CD4 and CD8 cells across lung adenocarcinoma regions. One entry per CDR3 protein results from TCRdb running MiXCR on the PCR reads. The data contain around 18,000 distinct CDR3 sequences, around 53% of them singletons. The source material was CD8+ T cells from the center of a lung tumor. The source of these receptors is a female donor with lung adenocarcinoma. The CD4 and CD8 labels of this study may be unreliable.

The J gene is TRBJ1-1, the V gene TRBV6-1, with D possibly TRBD1 on 5 matching bases. Germline V gene lookup returns CDR1 MNHNS and CDR2 SASEGT. Trimming shortened V by 5 bases and J by 3 bases, and 13 bases separated the two germline ends. This CDR3 contains 14 residues. As DNA, the CDR3 is TGTGCCAGCAGTCCCCCGGGGGTTCACACTGAAGCTTTCTTT. This sequence encodes CASSPPGVHTEAFF.

This clonotype has just a few counts. CDR3 protein: CATSDPIVETQYF. The CDR3 DNA reads as TGTGCCACCAGTGATCCGATCGTAGAGACCCAGTACTTC. J is TRBJ2-5 and V is TRBV24-1; D uncertain. The CDR3 length is 13 residues. V was trimmed by 3 bases and J by 4 bases, leaving 8 bases between them. Looked up from germline, CDR1 is KGHDR and CDR2 is SFDVKD.

Sample share makes this clonotype medium-sized. V usage is TRBV6-5 and J usage is TRBJ2-5; no reliable D call. This CDR3 spans 14 amino acids. V was shortened by 0 bases and J by 1 base, with 6 bases between the two germline ends. Per germline, CDR1 MNHEY and CDR2 SVGAGI. The CDR3 coding sequence is TGTGCCAGCAGTTACTCGAGGATCCAAGAGACCCAGTACTTC. This translates into CASSYSRIQETQYF.

The chain couples TRBV27 to TRBJ2-1; D is uncertain. V lost 2 bases, J lost 9 bases, and 20 bases lay in between. This CDR3 has 16 residues. CDR1 and CDR2 from the germline V gene are MNHEY and SMNVEV (reference sequence). In nucleotides, the CDR3 is TGTGCCAGCAGTTTAGTTAGTCTCGCAATGAGCAGTGAGCAGTTCTTC. Encoded protein: CASSLVSLAMSSEQFF.

The gene calls are TRBV6-1 and TRBJ2-1; D ambiguous. The CDR3 has 14 residues. Germline V lookup: CDR1 MNHNS, CDR2 SASEGT. The V end lost 6 bases, the J end lost 2 bases, and 11 bases lay between the germline ends. CDR3 region: CASSWGSTYNEQFF. CDR3 DNA sequence: TGTGCCAGCAGCTGGGGAAGCACCTACAATGAGCAGTTCTTC.

The rearrangement joins TRBV12-3 or TRBV12-4 to TRBJ2-4; 8 bases align to TRBD2. The end of the DNA is better explained by TRBJ2-1, so the J call may be wrong. The CDR3 contains 16 residues. CDR3 in DNA: TGTGCCAGCAGTTTTTGGGGCAGCGGGGGTCGGGAGACCCAGTTCTTC. It yields the protein CASSFWGSGGRETQFF.

V and J are TRBV27 and TRBJ2-3; weak D call: TRBD2 (6 bases). There are 16 residues in the CDR3. From germline, CDR1 is MNHEY and CDR2 SMNVEV (reference sequence). V lost 7 bases, J lost 12 bases, and 29 bases lay in between. The CDR3: CASTSWRETNTETQYF. The CDR3 DNA reads TGTGCCAGCACCTCTTGGCGGGAAACTAACACAGAGACCCAGTATTTT.

The chain couples TRBV6-8 to TRBJ2-5, with D tentatively TRBD2 (5 bases). The J call could be wrong; TRBJ2-7 is a better fit for the DNA end. The CDR3 is 13 amino acids. Germline V CDR1 and CDR2: MNHGY, SAAAGT. CDR3 DNA: TGTGCCAGCACGATACTAGAGACCTACGAGCAGTACTTC. It specifies CASTILETYEQYF.

This clonotype was counted only a few times. This chain uses TRBV6-2 or TRBV6-3 with TRBJ2-1; D remains unclear. Germline V gives CDR1 MNHEY, CDR2 SVGEGT. V lost 7 bases, J lost 8 bases, and 21 bases lay in between. The CDR3 sequence is 15 residues long. CDR3 DNA sequence: TGTGCCAGCACCACTACTGTTGTCAGGTCGGATGAGCAGTTCTTC. Protein: CASTTTVVRSDEQFF.

This clonotype showed up many times. The chain joins TRBV11-3 to TRBJ2-2; D ambiguous. Looked up from germline, CDR1 is SGHNT and CDR2 is YENEEA. V was trimmed by 1 base and J by 0 bases, leaving 6 bases between them. The CDR3 consists of 15 residues. CDR3 sequence: CASSLGIANTGELFF. The CDR3 DNA reads TGTGCCAGCAGCTTAGGTATCGCGAACACCGGGGAGCTGTTTTTT.

This clonotype was seen many times. The chain links TRBV6-1 to TRBJ1-1; the match to TRBD1 covers 8 bases. CDR1 MNHNS and CDR2 SASEGT come from the germline V gene. This CDR3 is built from 13 residues. Losses at the gene ends were 11 bases for V and 3 bases for J; bases not matched to a gene: 8. CDR3 DNA: TGTGCCGCCCGACCGACAGGGGACACTGAAGCTTTCTTT. Protein sequence: CAARPTGDTEAFF.

The genes are TRBV6-1 and TRBJ1-1; tentative D call: TRBD1 (6 bases). The CDR3 runs 15 residues. The V end was cut by 7 bases, the J end by 6 bases, with 21 bases between. CDR1 is MNHNS and CDR2 is SASEGT in the germline V gene. As DNA, the CDR3 is TGTGCCAGCACCGTATCACAGGGCAAAAGGTCTGAAGCTTTCTTT. Encoded protein: CASTVSQGKRSEAFF.

This sequence joins TRBV27 and TRBJ2-2; D possibly uses TRBD1 or TRBD2 (5 bases each). The CDR3 contains 15 residues. Germline V gives CDR1 MNHEY, CDR2 SMNVEV (reference sequence). V lost 5 bases and J 2 bases, leaving 12 bases between the germline ends. The CDR3 nucleotides are TGTGCCAGCAGTCGCTCCGGGACCAACACCGGGGAGCTGTTTTTT. Translating it yields CASSRSGTNTGELFF.

This clonotype was recorded a few times. A much larger clone differs from this one at a single base, so this may be a read error. This chain connects TRBV6-1 to TRBJ2-1; D may be TRBD1 or TRBD2 (5 bases each). V lost 8 bases to trimming and J lost 10 bases, with 18 bases between them. Per germline, CDR1 MNHNS and CDR2 SASEGT. The CDR3 contains 13 residues. CDR3 nucleotide sequence: TGTGCCAGCGGGGGTACACTGACCTACGAGCAGTTCTTC. It is translated as CASGGTLTYEQFF.

A few counts support this clonotype. This chain connects TRBV7-2 to TRBJ2-3; 9 bases fit TRBD2. V was clipped by 2 bases and J by 6 bases; unmatched bases: 6. Germline values: CDR1 SGHTA, CDR2 FQGNSA. This CDR3 is built from 15 residues. This chain's CDR3 is CASSLLAGGPDTQYF. The CDR3 DNA reads TGTGCCAGCAGCTTATTGGCGGGGGGGCCGGATACGCAGTATTTT.

Regarding this clonotype: One end of the junction does not line up with germline, which may come from a read error. The rearrangement uses TRBV6-1 and TRBJ2-4; 8 nucleotides line up with TRBD2. CDR1 is MNHNS, CDR2 SASEGT, per germline. The CDR3 spans 18 residues. This CDR3 is CASSRGLSGGPATNTQYF. In DNA form, the CDR3 reads TGTGCCAGCAGTCGCGGCCTCTCGGGGGGGCCTGCCACAAACACGCAGTATTTC.

The chain has TRBV6-1 and TRBJ1-4; TRBD1 is a possible D gene (5 bases). Germline CDR1 is MNHNS and CDR2 is SASEGT. Trimming left V 3 bases short and J 7 bases short, with 12 bases between. The length of the CDR3 is 14 residues. The CDR3 DNA is TGTGCCAGCAGTGACAGGGAAAAAAGTGAAAAACTGTTTTTT. It codes for CASSDREKSEKLFF.

The chain links TRBV10-1 to TRBJ2-3, with a tentative D call TRBD2 (6 bases). The CDR3 consists of 14 residues. The germline V gene encodes CDR1 WNHNN and CDR2 SYGVQD (reference sequence). V shed 4 bases and J shed 4 bases, with 12 bases lying between them. The CDR3 bases are TGCGCCAGCAGTGGACTGGGGACTGCAGATACGCAGTATTTT. Its protein product is CASSGLGTADTQYF.

V gene TRBV6-1 combines with J gene TRBJ2-3, with D perhaps TRBD1 (5 bases). The better agreement between TRBJ2-5 and the DNA end casts doubt on the J call. The CDR3 is 14 amino acids. The germline CDR1 and CDR2 sequences are MNHNS and SASEGT. CDR3 region: CASRGHLYTETQYF. The DNA of the CDR3 is TGTGCCAGCCGAGGACACCTATACACAGAGACCCAGTACTTC.

This clonotype was seen just once. The chain recombines TRBV10-2 with TRBJ1-4; 7 nucleotides match TRBD1. V gave up 2 bases and J gave up 7 bases; unmatched junction bases: 13. The CDR3 spans 17 residues. CDR1 and CDR2 (germline): WSHSY, SAAADI. The CDR3 here is CASSEPPSTGYSEKLFF. CDR3 DNA: TGCGCCAGCAGTGAGCCGCCTTCGACAGGGTACAGTGAAAAACTGTTTTTT.

This chain joins TRBV28 and TRBJ2-1; 7 bases map to TRBD1. The end of the DNA fits TRBJ2-5 better, so the J call may be wrong. CDR3 length: 17 amino acids. CDR1 is MDHEN and CDR2 is SYDVKM in the germline V gene. CDR3 sequence: CASSLTGAPQGRKTQYF. The CDR3 DNA reads TGTGCCAGCAGTCTTACTGGGGCCCCACAGGGGAGAAAGACCCAGTACTTC.

This chain links TRBV14 with TRBJ2-7; D is unclear. Deletions cut 4 bases from V and 2 bases from J, with 12 bases between. CDR3 length equals 14 residues. Germline V gene data show CDR1 as SGHDN and CDR2 as FVKESK. The chain's CDR3 is CASSLSPSPYEQYF. The CDR3 coding sequence is TGTGCCAGCAGCCTGTCACCAAGCCCCTACGAGCAGTACTTC.

This clonotype was recorded at least ten times. V gene TRBV10-2 combines with J gene TRBJ2-1; 10 nucleotides agree with TRBD2. Per the germline V gene, CDR1 is WSHSY and CDR2 is SAAADI. The CDR3 sequence is 15 residues long. V was pared by 4 bases and J by 6 bases, with 6 bases of the junction left unmatched. CDR3 sequence reads: CASSVSSGSVNEQFF. The CDR3, as DNA: TGCGCCAGCAGTGTATCTAGCGGGAGTGTCAATGAGCAGTTCTTC.

This sequence joins TRBV15 and TRBJ2-4; perhaps TRBD1 as D (6 bases). Germline V gives CDR1 LNHNV, CDR2 YYDKDF (reference sequence). Trimming cost V 3 bases and J 8 bases, with 14 bases left between them. CDR3 length: 14 residues. The CDR3 protein is CATSRYKQGDIQYF. The CDR3 DNA is TGTGCCACCAGCAGGTATAAACAGGGAGACATTCAGTACTTC.

This clonotype was picked up many times. This sequence joins TRBV6-1 and TRBJ2-3, with 7 bases fitting TRBD2. Germline lookup yields CDR1 MNHNS and CDR2 SASEGT. The CDR3 extends over 15 amino acids. With V trimmed by 7 bases and J by 4 bases, 11 bases remained unmatched. CDR3 DNA sequence: TGTGCCAGCACCCCCAGGGAGGGGCAGGCAGATACGCAGTATTTT. Translated, it gives CASTPREGQADTQYF.